The subject of this entry is one TCR beta chain. Its target is not known. The data are from a study of cytomegalovirus exposure and HLA in healthy donors. Whole-study context: Unique TCRs numbering about 85 million, obtained from HLA-typed donors, made up an early data release. For the roughly 370 genotyped donors, roughly 81% fell within the Caucasian-associated ancestry cluster.

General study points: Across HLA loci, a later analysis found differing TCR association rates, with DRB1 most and HLA-C fewest. The authors later linked a missense DCLRE1C variant to TCR beta V- and J-gene trimming.

Germline V gene lookup returns CDR1 MNHNY and CDR2 SVGAGI (reference sequence). This CDR3 has 12 residues. V shed 7 bases and J shed 4 bases, with 10 bases lying between them. With 60 Vbeta and 13 Jbeta primers, the PCR was carried out. Only in-frame clones appear in the TCRdb table, and some are missing; sequencing was by immunoSEQ multiplex PCR. The table lists 100,000 to 150,000 clones, 81% of them singletons. The sequencing input was PBMCs. The clonotype originates from a man between 18 and 29 years old in good health and CMV-seronegative. The chain employs TRBV6-6 and TRBJ2-5, with D maybe TRBD1 (5 bases). As DNA, the CDR3 is TGTGCCAGCATGACAGACCCAGAGACCCAGTACTTC. Translating it yields CASMTDPETQYF.